Listed below are T cell receptor beta chains from one sample, sequenced in a study of identical twins. TCRdb re-analysed the 5' RACE reads in MiXCR, keeping a single row per CDR3 protein. The sample records roughly 690,000 distinct CDR3 sequences, around 6% being singletons. The material sequenced was naive T cells sorted from blood. These receptor sequences come from a man younger than 35 in good health. CDR3s include the opening cysteine and the closing phenylalanine or tryptophan. A D gene is named only where the DNA matches it firmly. Clone size, where shown, is once, few, many, or a class for clones that have expanded.

j_gene: TRBJ1-1; d_gene: NA; len: 14; abundance: many; v_gene: TRBV12-3/TRBV12-4; CDR3aa: CASSLMGEGTEAFF; CDR3nt: TGTGCCAGCAGTTTGATGGGGGAGGGGACTGAAGCTTTCTTT
j_gene: TRBJ2-1; d_gene: NA; len: 14; abundance: NA; v_gene: TRBV19; CDR3aa: CASSIQGGYNEQFF; CDR3nt: TGTGCCAGTAGTATACAGGGGGGATACAATGAGCAGTTCTTC
j_gene: TRBJ2-4; d_gene: NA; len: 14; abundance: many; v_gene: TRBV24-1; CDR3aa: CATSESLAKNIQYF; CDR3nt: TGTGCCACCAGTGAGAGCCTAGCCAAAAACATTCAGTACTTC
j_gene: TRBJ2-5; d_gene: NA; len: 17; abundance: many; v_gene: TRBV21-1; CDR3aa: CASSKNPATQGQETQYF; CDR3nt: TGTGCCAGCAGCAAAAATCCCGCGACCCAAGGCCAAGAGACCCAGTACTTC
j_gene: TRBJ2-1; d_gene: NA; len: 14; abundance: NA; v_gene: TRBV10-3; CDR3aa: CAISVTGSVNEQFF; CDR3nt: TGTGCCATCAGTGTAACCGGGTCGGTGAATGAGCAGTTCTTC
j_gene: TRBJ1-1; d_gene: NA; len: 13; abundance: many; v_gene: TRBV12-3/TRBV12-4; CDR3aa: CASSITENTEAFF; CDR3nt: TGTGCCAGCAGTATAACAGAGAACACTGAAGCTTTCTTT
j_gene: TRBJ2-7; d_gene: NA; len: 13; abundance: many; v_gene: TRBV12-3/TRBV12-4; CDR3aa: CASSFGTPHEQYF; CDR3nt: TGTGCCAGCAGTTTCGGGACTCCGCACGAGCAGTACTTC
j_gene: TRBJ2-2; d_gene: NA; len: 13; abundance: few; v_gene: TRBV4-3; CDR3aa: CASSQVISGELFF; CDR3nt: TGCGCCAGCAGCCAAGTCATTTCCGGGGAGCTGTTTTTT
j_gene: TRBJ2-3; d_gene: TRBD2; len: 15; abundance: many; v_gene: TRBV7-6; CDR3aa: CASSLEETSKDTQYF; CDR3nt: TGTGCCAGCAGCTTAGAGGAGACTAGCAAAGATACGCAGTATTTT
j_gene: TRBJ1-2; d_gene: NA; len: 13; abundance: many; v_gene: TRBV5-6; CDR3aa: CASSLSPTHGYTF; CDR3nt: TGTGCCAGCAGCTTGAGCCCAACCCATGGCTACACCTTC
j_gene: TRBJ2-7; d_gene: NA; len: 13; abundance: few; v_gene: TRBV12-3/TRBV12-4; CDR3aa: CASSFWDSYEQYF; CDR3nt: TGTGCCAGCAGTTTTTGGGATTCCTACGAGCAGTACTTC
j_gene: TRBJ2-1; d_gene: NA; len: 20; abundance: NA; v_gene: TRBV6-2/TRBV6-3; CDR3aa: CASAHGRGGSPLSSYNEQFF; CDR3nt: TGTGCCAGCGCTCATGGGAGGGGGGGGTCCCCTTTGAGCTCCTACAATGAGCAGTTCTTC
j_gene: TRBJ2-1; d_gene: NA; len: 18; abundance: few; v_gene: TRBV24-1; CDR3aa: CATSEYNGTLYPYNEQFF; CDR3nt: TGTGCCACCAGTGAGTATAACGGGACCCTTTATCCCTACAATGAGCAGTTCTTC
j_gene: TRBJ2-3; d_gene: NA; len: 16; abundance: many; v_gene: TRBV6-2/TRBV6-3; CDR3aa: CASSYTGRAFADTQYF; CDR3nt: TGTGCCAGCAGTTACACGGGAAGAGCCTTTGCAGATACGCAGTATTTT
j_gene: TRBJ2-7; d_gene: NA; len: 14; abundance: NA; v_gene: TRBV7-2; CDR3aa: CASSPAGLAYEQYF; CDR3nt: TGTGCCAGCAGCCCTGCGGGTCTAGCCTACGAGCAGTACTTC
j_gene: TRBJ2-1; d_gene: NA; len: 14; abundance: many; v_gene: TRBV7-9; CDR3aa: CASSLGKVGSEQFF; CDR3nt: TGTGCCAGCAGCTTGGGCAAAGTCGGATCGGAGCAGTTCTTC
j_gene: TRBJ2-1; d_gene: NA; len: 12; abundance: once; v_gene: TRBV3-1; CDR3aa: CASSQLGVEQFF; CDR3nt: TGTGCCAGCAGCCAGCTGGGTGTTGAGCAGTTCTTC
j_gene: TRBJ1-2; d_gene: NA; len: 15; abundance: many; v_gene: TRBV29-1; CDR3aa: CSVEDFGDVDYGYTF; CDR3nt: TGCAGCGTTGAAGATTTCGGGGACGTGGACTATGGCTACACCTTC
j_gene: TRBJ2-2; d_gene: NA; len: 15; abundance: few; v_gene: TRBV20-1; CDR3aa: CSARDNGRNTGELFF; CDR3nt: TGCAGTGCTAGAGATAACGGGAGGAACACCGGGGAGCTGTTTTTT
j_gene: TRBJ2-3; d_gene: TRBD1; len: 16; abundance: many; v_gene: TRBV5-1; CDR3aa: CASSPRPGQGSDTQYF; CDR3nt: TGCGCCAGCAGCCCTCGACCGGGACAGGGATCAGATACGCAGTATTTT
j_gene: TRBJ2-6; d_gene: NA; len: 17; abundance: few; v_gene: TRBV5-6; CDR3aa: CASSLRDRLSGANVLTF; CDR3nt: TGTGCCAGCAGCTTGAGGGACCGCTTATCCGGGGCCAACGTCCTGACTTTC
j_gene: TRBJ2-4; d_gene: NA; len: 12; abundance: NA; v_gene: TRBV14; CDR3aa: CASSQAKGIQYF; CDR3nt: TGTGCCAGCAGCCAGGCAAAAGGCATTCAGTACTTC
j_gene: TRBJ2-7; d_gene: NA; len: 14; abundance: many; v_gene: TRBV27; CDR3aa: CASSQTPTTYEQYF; CDR3nt: TGTGCCAGCAGTCAAACCCCCACCACCTACGAGCAGTACTTC
j_gene: TRBJ2-5; d_gene: NA; len: 12; abundance: many; v_gene: TRBV10-3; CDR3aa: CAISYKGETQYF; CDR3nt: TGTGCCATCAGTTACAAGGGGGAGACCCAGTACTTC
j_gene: TRBJ1-5; d_gene: TRBD1; len: 14; abundance: few; v_gene: TRBV20-1; CDR3aa: CSARGAGGGQPQHF; CDR3nt: TGCAGTGCTAGAGGGGCAGGGGGCGGTCAGCCCCAGCATTTT
j_gene: TRBJ1-2; d_gene: NA; len: 12; abundance: many; v_gene: TRBV15; CDR3aa: CATSRDRGGYTF; CDR3nt: TGTGCCACCAGCAGAGATCGTGGTGGCTACACCTTC
j_gene: TRBJ2-6; d_gene: NA; len: 17; abundance: NA; v_gene: TRBV5-1; CDR3aa: CASSSHLPRGGANVLTF; CDR3nt: TGCGCCAGCAGCTCGCATTTACCTCGCGGTGGGGCCAACGTCCTGACTTTC
j_gene: TRBJ2-1; d_gene: TRBD2; len: 15; abundance: few; v_gene: TRBV5-1; CDR3aa: CASSLLASGGGEQFF; CDR3nt: TGCGCCAGCAGCTTGTTGGCTAGCGGAGGAGGTGAGCAGTTCTTC
j_gene: TRBJ2-1; d_gene: TRBD2; len: 15; abundance: many; v_gene: TRBV2; CDR3aa: CASSRTSGTYNEQFF; CDR3nt: TGTGCCAGCAGCCGGACTAGCGGGACCTACAATGAGCAGTTCTTC
j_gene: TRBJ2-7; d_gene: NA; len: 15; abundance: NA; v_gene: TRBV11-2; CDR3aa: CASSLVGGGNYEQYF; CDR3nt: TGTGCCAGCAGCTTAGTAGGGGGAGGAAACTACGAGCAGTACTTC
j_gene: TRBJ1-1; d_gene: NA; len: 14; abundance: many; v_gene: TRBV9; CDR3aa: CASSVAGAHTEAFF; CDR3nt: TGTGCCAGCAGCGTAGCCGGGGCTCACACTGAAGCTTTCTTT
j_gene: TRBJ2-1; d_gene: NA; len: 13; abundance: many; v_gene: TRBV5-1; CDR3aa: CASSLDRNNEQFF; CDR3nt: TGCGCCAGCAGCTTGGACAGAAACAATGAGCAGTTCTTC
j_gene: TRBJ2-7; d_gene: NA; len: 15; abundance: NA; v_gene: TRBV20-1; CDR3aa: CSVRRAGTQATEQYF; CDR3nt: TGCAGTGTACGTCGGGCAGGTACCCAAGCTACGGAGCAGTACTTC
j_gene: TRBJ2-7; d_gene: TRBD2; len: 13; abundance: many; v_gene: TRBV20-1; CDR3aa: CSASLAGSYEQYF; CDR3nt: TGCAGTGCTAGTCTAGCGGGTTCCTACGAGCAGTACTTC
j_gene: TRBJ2-1; d_gene: TRBD2; len: 13; abundance: many; v_gene: TRBV20-1; CDR3aa: CSARQGLAIGQFF; CDR3nt: TGCAGTGCTAGACAGGGACTAGCGATCGGGCAGTTCTTC
j_gene: TRBJ2-5; d_gene: TRBD1; len: 15; abundance: many; v_gene: TRBV5-6; CDR3aa: CASSSTGAFQETQYF; CDR3nt: TGTGCCAGCAGCTCTACAGGGGCCTTCCAAGAGACCCAGTACTTC
j_gene: TRBJ2-5; d_gene: NA; len: 16; abundance: NA; v_gene: TRBV28; CDR3aa: CASSLWATGSGETQYF; CDR3nt: TGTGCCAGCAGTTTATGGGCGACAGGCTCCGGGGAGACCCAGTACTTC
j_gene: TRBJ2-1; d_gene: NA; len: 16; abundance: many; v_gene: TRBV4-1; CDR3aa: CASRKLRGSSYNEQFF; CDR3nt: TGCGCCAGCAGGAAACTACGGGGAAGCTCCTACAATGAGCAGTTCTTC
j_gene: TRBJ2-5; d_gene: NA; len: 14; abundance: NA; v_gene: TRBV7-9; CDR3aa: CASSLGETRETQYF; CDR3nt: TGTGCCAGCAGCCTGGGGGAGACAAGAGAGACCCAGTACTTC
j_gene: TRBJ1-1; d_gene: NA; len: 13; abundance: few; v_gene: TRBV4-1; CDR3aa: CASSQPFPRQAFF; CDR3nt: TGCGCCAGCAGCCAACCCTTCCCCCGACAAGCTTTCTTT
j_gene: TRBJ2-7; d_gene: TRBD2; len: 13; abundance: NA; v_gene: TRBV13; CDR3aa: CASSVGLGVEQYF; CDR3nt: TGTGCCAGCAGCGTCGGACTAGGGGTTGAGCAGTACTTC
j_gene: TRBJ2-5; d_gene: TRBD1; len: 17; abundance: many; v_gene: TRBV24-1; CDR3aa: CATSDLPRTGAQETQYF; CDR3nt: TGTGCCACCAGTGATTTGCCACGAACAGGGGCCCAAGAGACCCAGTACTTC
j_gene: TRBJ2-1; d_gene: NA; len: 18; abundance: many; v_gene: TRBV6-2/TRBV6-3; CDR3aa: CASSYSKSDSSAYNEQFF; CDR3nt: TGTGCCAGCAGTTACTCGAAAAGTGATAGCTCGGCGTACAATGAGCAGTTCTTC
j_gene: TRBJ2-1; d_gene: NA; len: 15; abundance: many; v_gene: TRBV5-1; CDR3aa: CASSLEDSGYNEQFF; CDR3nt: TGCGCCAGCAGCTTGGAGGACTCGGGGTACAATGAGCAGTTCTTC
j_gene: TRBJ2-1; d_gene: NA; len: 13; abundance: few; v_gene: TRBV20-1; CDR3aa: CSAASEGYNEQFF; CDR3nt: TGCAGTGCCGCCTCTGAGGGCTACAATGAGCAGTTCTTC
j_gene: TRBJ1-1; d_gene: NA; len: 13; abundance: many; v_gene: TRBV12-3/TRBV12-4; CDR3aa: CASSIEMNTEAFF; CDR3nt: TGTGCCAGCAGCATCGAAATGAACACTGAAGCTTTCTTT
j_gene: TRBJ2-3; d_gene: TRBD1; len: 16; abundance: few; v_gene: TRBV29-1; CDR3aa: CSVENSDREREDTQYF; CDR3nt: TGCAGCGTTGAAAATTCCGACAGGGAGAGGGAAGATACGCAGTATTTT
j_gene: TRBJ2-5; d_gene: TRBD2; len: 15; abundance: many; v_gene: TRBV20-1; CDR3aa: CSALSGGGPLETQYF; CDR3nt: TGCAGTGCCCTAAGCGGGGGAGGCCCATTGGAGACCCAGTACTTC
j_gene: TRBJ2-3; d_gene: NA; len: 15; abundance: NA; v_gene: TRBV12-3/TRBV12-4; CDR3aa: CASSFADLSTDTQYF; CDR3nt: TGTGCCAGCAGTTTTGCCGACCTTAGCACAGATACGCAGTATTTT
j_gene: TRBJ1-6; d_gene: TRBD1; len: 15; abundance: NA; v_gene: TRBV25-1; CDR3aa: CASSDPGTGDSPLHF; CDR3nt: TGTGCCAGCAGTGATCCGGGGACAGGGGACTCACCCCTCCACTTT
j_gene: TRBJ1-1; d_gene: TRBD1; len: 12; abundance: few; v_gene: TRBV12-3/TRBV12-4; CDR3aa: CASSAGTGPAFF; CDR3nt: TGTGCCAGCAGTGCCGGGACAGGGCCAGCTTTCTTT
j_gene: TRBJ2-1; d_gene: NA; len: 15; abundance: many; v_gene: TRBV20-1; CDR3aa: CSARDWTGNNNEQFF; CDR3nt: TGCAGTGCTAGAGATTGGACCGGCAACAACAATGAGCAGTTCTTC
j_gene: TRBJ1-4; d_gene: NA; len: 15; abundance: NA; v_gene: TRBV7-6; CDR3aa: CASSLQGQQNEKLFF; CDR3nt: TGTGCCAGCAGCCTGCAGGGGCAGCAAAATGAAAAACTGTTTTTT
j_gene: TRBJ2-7; d_gene: TRBD2; len: 14; abundance: NA; v_gene: TRBV20-1; CDR3aa: CSAATLAVSYEQYF; CDR3nt: TGCAGTGCTGCAACACTAGCGGTATCTTACGAGCAGTACTTC
j_gene: TRBJ2-3; d_gene: NA; len: 13; abundance: NA; v_gene: TRBV3-1; CDR3aa: CASSQGQTDTQYF; CDR3nt: TGTGCCAGCAGCCAGGGACAAACAGATACGCAGTATTTT